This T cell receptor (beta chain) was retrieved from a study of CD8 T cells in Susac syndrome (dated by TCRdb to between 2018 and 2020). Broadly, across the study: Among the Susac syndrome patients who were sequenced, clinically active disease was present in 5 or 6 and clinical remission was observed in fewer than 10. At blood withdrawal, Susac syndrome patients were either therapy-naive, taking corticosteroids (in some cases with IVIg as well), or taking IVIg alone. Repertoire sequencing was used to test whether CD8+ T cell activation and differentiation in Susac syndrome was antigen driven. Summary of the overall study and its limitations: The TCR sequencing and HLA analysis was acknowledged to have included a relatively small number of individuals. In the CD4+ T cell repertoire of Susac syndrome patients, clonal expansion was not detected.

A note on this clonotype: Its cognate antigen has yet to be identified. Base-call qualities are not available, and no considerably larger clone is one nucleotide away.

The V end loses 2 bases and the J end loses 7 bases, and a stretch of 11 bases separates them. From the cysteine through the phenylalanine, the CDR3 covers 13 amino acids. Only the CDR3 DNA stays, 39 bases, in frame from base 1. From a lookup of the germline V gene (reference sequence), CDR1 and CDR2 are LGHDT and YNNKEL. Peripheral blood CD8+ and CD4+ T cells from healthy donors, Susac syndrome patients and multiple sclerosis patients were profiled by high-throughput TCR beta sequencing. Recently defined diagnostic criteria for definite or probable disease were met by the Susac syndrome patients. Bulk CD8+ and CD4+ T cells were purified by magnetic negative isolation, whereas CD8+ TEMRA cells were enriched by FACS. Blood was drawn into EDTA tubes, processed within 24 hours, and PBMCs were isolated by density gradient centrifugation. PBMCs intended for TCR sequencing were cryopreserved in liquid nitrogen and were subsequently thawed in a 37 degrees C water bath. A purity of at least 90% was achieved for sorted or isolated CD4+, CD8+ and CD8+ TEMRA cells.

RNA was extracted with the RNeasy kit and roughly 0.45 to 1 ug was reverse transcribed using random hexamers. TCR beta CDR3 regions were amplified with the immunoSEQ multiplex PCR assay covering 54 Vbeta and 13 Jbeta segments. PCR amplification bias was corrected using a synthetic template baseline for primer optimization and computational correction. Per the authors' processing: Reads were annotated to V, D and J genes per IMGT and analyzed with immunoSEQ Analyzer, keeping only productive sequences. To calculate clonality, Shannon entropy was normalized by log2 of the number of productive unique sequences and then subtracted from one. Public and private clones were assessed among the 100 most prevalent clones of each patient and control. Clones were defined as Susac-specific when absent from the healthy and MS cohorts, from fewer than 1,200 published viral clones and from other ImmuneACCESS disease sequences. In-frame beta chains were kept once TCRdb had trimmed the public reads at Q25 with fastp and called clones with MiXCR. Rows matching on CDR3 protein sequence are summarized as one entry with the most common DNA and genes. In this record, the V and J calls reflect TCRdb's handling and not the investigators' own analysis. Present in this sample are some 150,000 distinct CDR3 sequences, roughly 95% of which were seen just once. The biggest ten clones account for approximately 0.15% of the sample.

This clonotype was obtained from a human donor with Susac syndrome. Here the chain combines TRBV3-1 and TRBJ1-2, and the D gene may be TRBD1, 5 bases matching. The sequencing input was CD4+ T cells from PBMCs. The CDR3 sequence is CASSQWQGGGYTF. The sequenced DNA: TGTGCCAGCAGCCAATGGCAGGGAGGTGGCTACACCTTC.